This section outlines one T cell receptor beta chain sequence together with its context. These data are taken from a study of control samples from healthy donors and cancer patients. Data came from immunoSEQ multiplex PCR; TCRdb stores just in-frame clones and leaves some out. The data contain about 120,000 clones, 89% of them singletons. V was pared by 3 bases and J by 8 bases, with 11 bases between. CDR1 GTSNPN and CDR2 SVGIG come from the germline V gene (reference sequence). This CDR3 comprises 13 residues. The receptor was derived from a man aged 50 or older in good health. The sample consisted of blood. The V gene is TRBV30, the J gene TRBJ1-6; D is perhaps TRBD1 (5 bases). CDR3 amino acids: CAWRVQGYSPLHF. In nucleotides, the CDR3 is TGTGCCTGGAGAGTCCAGGGTTATTCACCCCTCCACTTT.